The 21 T cell receptor beta chains listed next were all sequenced from one sample in a study of cytotoxic CD8 clonotypes in ibrutinib-treated CLL. Data came from immunoSEQ multiplex PCR; TCRdb stores just in-frame clones and leaves some out. The sample shows tens of thousands of clones, 65% to 85% of them seen only once. The source material was PBMCs, sampled at disease progression, from a patient treated with ibrutinib. The receptors here all came from a human donor with chronic lymphocytic leukemia.

This sequence joins TRBV7-3 and TRBJ2-1; a weak D match, TRBD2 (5 bases). Germline CDR1 SGHTA, CDR2 FQGTGA. Trimming stripped 0 bases from V and 7 bases from J, with 10 bases between. The CDR3 has 14 residues. CDR3 sequence reads: CASSLTVARNEQFF. In nucleotides, the CDR3 is TGTGCCAGCAGCTTAACGGTAGCGAGGAATGAGCAGTTCTTC.

V usage is TRBV5-1 and J usage is TRBJ1-2, with a possible D match to TRBD1 (6 bases). The CDR3 sequence is 15 residues long. The V end lost 3 bases, the J end lost 4 bases, and 16 bases lay between the germline ends. CDR1 is SGHRS and CDR2 is YFSETQ in the germline V gene. The CDR3 bases are TGCGCCAGCAGCTCCCAAGACAGGTCGGGCTATGGCTACACCTTC. It specifies CASSSQDRSGYGYTF.

CDR3 loop: CASSSGQSSYNEQFF. The CDR3 DNA is TGCGCCAGCAGCAGTGGACAGAGCTCCTACAATGAGCAGTTCTTC. The V gene is TRBV5-1, the J gene TRBJ2-1, with a tentative D call TRBD1 (6 bases). Germline CDR1 is SGHRS and CDR2 is YFSETQ. V lost 4 bases to trimming and J lost 0 bases, with 11 bases between them. CDR3 length: 15 amino acids. Looking up the rest from reference TRBV5-1 and TRBJ2-1 gives the full variable domain: KAGVTQTPRYLIKTRGQQVTLSCSPISGHRSVSWYQQTPGQGLQFLFEYFSETQRNKGNFPGRFSGRQFSNSRSEMNVSTLELGDSALYLCASSSGQSSYNEQFFGPGTRLTVL.

The chain uses TRBV28 and TRBJ2-7, with TRBD2 identical over 10 bases. Germline assignment: CDR1 MDHEN and CDR2 SYDVKM. V shed 8 bases, J shed 6 bases, and the junction held 7 bases outside the gene matches. The CDR3 is made up of 13 amino acids. This CDR3 is CASGTSALSEQYF. The CDR3, as DNA: TGTGCCAGCGGGACTAGCGCCCTTTCCGAGCAGTACTTC. Drawing the rest from reference TRBV28 and TRBJ2-7, the complete variable domain is DVKVTQSSRYLVKRTGEKVFLECVQDMDHENMFWYRQDPGLGLRLIYFSYDVKMKEKGDIPEGYSVSREKKERFSLILESASTNQTSMYLCASGTSALSEQYFGPGTRLTVT.

The rearrangement uses TRBV7-2 and TRBJ2-7, with TRBD1 identical over 10 bases. Germline CDR1 and CDR2: SGHTA and FQGNSA. There are 15 residues in the CDR3. The V segment lost 1 base and the J segment 2 bases; nucleotides outside the gene matches: 2. CDR3 sequence: CASSLVGTGAYEQYF. In nucleotides, the CDR3 is TGTGCCAGCAGCTTAGTTGGGACAGGGGCCTACGAGCAGTACTTC.

The chain couples TRBV2 to TRBJ2-3; D possibly corresponds to TRBD1 (7 bases). The germline CDR1 and CDR2 sequences are SNHLY and FYNNEI. V lost 3 bases and J 0 bases, leaving 13 bases between the germline ends. The CDR3 is made up of 16 amino acids. The CDR3 reads CASSDLTGTSTDTQYF. The CDR3 DNA reads as TGTGCCAGCAGTGACCTGACAGGGACTAGCACAGATACGCAGTATTTT. Supplemented by reference TRBV2 and TRBJ2-3, the full variable domain reads EPEVTQTPSHQVTQMGQEVILRCVPISNHLYFYWYRQILGQKVEFLVSFYNNEISEKSEIFDDQFSVERPDGSNFTLKIRSTKLEDSAMYFCASSDLTGTSTDTQYFGPGTRLTVL.

This clone was found once. The gene calls are TRBV5-1 and TRBJ1-1; D is ambiguous. Deletions cut 1 base from V and 5 bases from J, with 12 bases between. In germline, CDR1 is SGHRS, CDR2 YFSETQ. There are 14 residues in the CDR3. The CDR3 coding sequence is TGCGCCAGCAGCTTGCTGGCGCTGGGGACTGAAGCTTTCTTT. Amino acid sequence: CASSLLALGTEAFF.

The V and J genes are TRBV30 and TRBJ1-6; D may be TRBD1 (6 bases). The CDR3 totals 16 residues. V shed 0 bases and J shed 1 base, with 10 bases lying between them. CDR1 is GTSNPN and CDR2 is SVGIG in the germline V gene (reference sequence). The CDR3 sequence is CAWSVQGTSYNSPLHF. In nucleotides, the CDR3 is TGTGCCTGGAGTGTACAGGGAACTTCCTATAATTCACCCCTCCACTTT.

The chain joins TRBV5-1 to TRBJ2-7, with TRBD1 matching over 8 bases. CDR1 and CDR2 (germline): SGHRS, YFSETQ. This CDR3 is 13 amino acids long. V lost 4 bases to trimming and J lost 3 bases; unmatched junction nucleotides: 3. In DNA, the CDR3 is TGCGCCAGCAGCAACGGACAGGGCTACGAGCAGTACTTC. Translation gives CASSNGQGYEQYF.

This chain links TRBV10-3 with TRBJ2-3; a possible D gene is TRBD2 (7 bases). The CDR3 spans 15 residues. Trimming pared 5 bases from V and 11 bases from J, leaving 23 bases between. In germline, CDR1 is ENHRY, CDR2 SYGVKD. For the CDR3, the DNA is TGTGCCATCAGTTCACTAGCGACCTCTCTAGGGGGGCAGTATTTT. Encoded protein: CAISSLATSLGGQYF.

This clone has only a few counts. The rearrangement links TRBV6-5 to TRBJ1-2; D possibly corresponds to TRBD1 (6 bases). Germline-derived CDR1 and CDR2 are MNHEY and SVGAGI. Between the trimmed V and J ends, which lost 6 bases and 4 bases, there was a span of 15 bases. The CDR3 is 14 residues long. CDR3 in DNA: TGTGCCAGCAGCCTCGATGGAGGGGGCTATGGCTACACCTTC. Translated: CASSLDGGGYGYTF.

The V gene is TRBV6-5, the J gene TRBJ2-5; maybe TRBD1 (5 bases). The CDR3 runs 14 residues. Deletions cut 2 bases from V and 5 bases from J, with 12 bases between. The germline V gene encodes CDR1 MNHEY and CDR2 SVGAGI. The CDR3 DNA reads TGTGCCAGCAGTTACACCGCCCCAGGGGAGACCCAGTACTTC. Its protein product is CASSYTAPGETQYF.

This clone is a singleton in its sample. The chain carries TRBV2 and TRBJ2-7; 9 bases align to TRBD1. Germline CDR1 is SNHLY and CDR2 is FYNNEI. V trimming: 7 bases; J trimming: 3 bases; junction bases outside the gene matches: 7. This CDR3 comprises 14 residues. The CDR3 DNA sequence: TGTGCCAGCACCCGACAGGGGGTCTACTACGAGCAGTACTTC. It encodes CASTRQGVYYEQYF.

The rearrangement uses TRBV5-6 and TRBJ2-7, with no clear D. The germline V gene has CDR1 SGHDT and CDR2 YYEEEE. Between the trimmed V and J ends, which lost 0 bases and 7 bases, there was a span of 11 bases. This CDR3 has 13 amino acids. The CDR3 spells CASSLDRAGEQYF. CDR3 bases: TGTGCCAGCAGCTTGGATCGGGCTGGTGAGCAGTACTTC. The full variable domain, with the rest looked up from reference TRBV5-6 and TRBJ2-7, is DAGVTQSPTHLIKTRGQQVTLRCSPKSGHDTVSWYQQALGQGPQFIFQYYEEEERQRGNFPDRFSGHQFPNYSSELNVNALLLGDSALYLCASSLDRAGEQYFGPGTRLTVT.

Ten or more counts support this clone. The chain recombines TRBV27 with TRBJ1-2, with D possibly being TRBD1 (6 bases). Germline CDR1 is MNHEY and CDR2 is SMNVEV (reference sequence). This CDR3 spans 13 amino acids. The ends were cut back, 3 bases at V and 6 bases at J, with 11 bases in the middle. In DNA form, the CDR3 reads TGTGCCAGCAGTTTGGCAGGGGCCCATGGCTACACCTTC. Protein: CASSLAGAHGYTF.

The chain couples TRBV4-1 to TRBJ2-4, with D possibly TRBD2 on 5 matching bases. The CDR3 consists of 16 residues. The V and J ends lost 3 bases and 2 bases respectively, with 14 bases between them. Germline CDR1 MGHRA, CDR2 YSYEKL. This chain's CDR3 is CASSHPWTGTKNIQYF. In nucleotides, the CDR3 is TGCGCCAGCAGCCACCCCTGGACTGGAACCAAAAACATTCAGTACTTC.

This clone was observed a few times. The chain joins TRBV21-1 to TRBJ1-1. TRBV21-1 is designated a pseudogene. The CDR3 runs to 16 residues. CDR3 sequence (DNA): TGTGCCAGCAGCAAAGGGGAGGGGGGAATGAACACTGAAGCTTTCTTT. The encoded protein is CASSKGEGGMNTEAFF.

This clone was seen a single time. The V gene is TRBV7-9, the J gene TRBJ2-7; D ambiguous. The V gene's germline CDR1 is SEHNR and CDR2 FQNEAQ (reference sequence). There are 16 residues in the CDR3. The V end lost 1 base, the J end lost 0 bases, and 13 bases lay between the germline ends. CDR3 sequence: CASSLVSSTSSYEQYF. The CDR3 bases are TGTGCCAGCAGCTTAGTTTCCAGCACGAGCTCCTACGAGCAGTACTTC.

CDR3 in DNA: TGTGCCAGCAGCCGGGGAGGGCAGGGGGCTTACAATGAGCAGTTCTTC. Translation gives CASSRGGQGAYNEQFF. The rearrangement uses TRBV5-4 and TRBJ2-1; maybe TRBD1 (8 bases). This CDR3 is built from 16 residues. Trimming removed 4 bases at V and 4 bases at J, with 18 bases between. CDR1 is SGHNT and CDR2 is YYREEE in the germline V gene (reference sequence).

The chain uses TRBV5-6 and TRBJ2-3; 11 bases align to TRBD2. The trim removed 2 bases at V and 2 bases at J, leaving 4 bases unmatched. The CDR3 spans 16 residues. From germline, CDR1 is SGHDT and CDR2 YYEEEE. CDR3 sequence (DNA): TGTGCCAGCAGCTTAAAGGGACTAGCGGACACAGATACGCAGTATTTT. Translation: CASSLKGLADTDTQYF.

This sequence joins TRBV19 and TRBJ2-3; possibly TRBD2 for D (6 bases). The germline V gene has CDR1 LNHDA and CDR2 SQIVND (reference sequence). The CDR3 consists of 16 residues. V lost 1 base to trimming and J lost 3 bases, with 14 bases between them. The CDR3: CASSIAAGLVTDTQYF. Here the CDR3 DNA reads TGTGCCAGTAGTATAGCTGCGGGACTGGTAACAGATACGCAGTATTTT.